These 22 T cell receptor beta chains share one sample of origin, sequenced in a study of T cells in Graves' hyperthyroidism and ophthalmopathy. Amplification of TCR beta CDR3 regions was performed using RNA transcripts as template. HTBI primers were the set used in a first-round RT-PCR of the TCR CDR3. From the multiplex PCR reads, TCRdb called clonotypes with MiXCR, one entry per CDR3 protein. The data hold over 350,000 distinct CDR3 sequences, with around 15% observed a single time. Sequencing was done on a sample of blood. The receptor set was obtained from a man aged 18 to 30 with Graves' ophthalmopathy.

This clonotype was found a few times. A read error may account for a junction end that differs from germline. The J gene is TRBJ2-7, the V gene TRBV3-1; 7 bases fit TRBD1. The CDR3 runs 16 residues. Germline CDR1 is LGHDT and CDR2 is YNNKEL (reference sequence). CDR3 loop: CASSEAKAGGSYEQYF. The CDR3 DNA reads as TGCGCCAGCAGTGAGGCAAAGGCAGGGGGCTCCTACGAGCAGTACTTC.

This clonotype was picked up many times. The J gene is TRBJ2-1, the V gene TRBV12-3 or TRBV12-4; 12 positions agree with TRBD2. V lost 7 bases and J lost 2; bases outside the gene matches: 9. The CDR3 is made up of 17 amino acids. CDR3 nucleotides: TGTGCCAGCAAACAGGGATGGACTAGCGGGACCTACAATGAGCAGTTCTTC. It encodes CASKQGWTSGTYNEQFF.

This clonotype has ten or more counts. This chain uses TRBV11-3 with TRBJ2-1; 7 bases line up with TRBD2. Germline V gene lookup returns CDR1 SGHNT and CDR2 YENEEA. CDR3 length: 15 residues. J lost 10 bases, V lost 5 bases, and 14 bases had no gene match. Here the CDR3 DNA reads TGTGCCAGCAGCCCGCCGGGGAGCGGGGTAAGGGAGCAGTTCTTC. The encoded protein is CASSPPGSGVREQFF.

This clonotype was seen at least ten times. J is TRBJ2-2 and V is TRBV3-1, with D possibly TRBD1 on 6 matching bases. This CDR3 contains 18 residues. Looked up from germline, CDR1 is LGHDT and CDR2 is YNNKEL (reference sequence). Trimming pared 3 bases from V and 0 bases from J, leaving 17 bases between. The CDR3 nucleotides read TGTGCCAGCAGCCAGCAAACAGGGCTCGACGCGAACACCGGGGAGCTGTTTTTT. Translating it yields CASSQQTGLDANTGELFF.

There are a few counts of this clonotype. V gene TRBV5-1 combines with J gene TRBJ1-2, with 7 positions matching TRBD1. The CDR3 is 14 residues long. The germline CDR1 and CDR2 sequences are SGHRS and YFSETQ. V shed 3 bases and J 3 bases; nucleotides not matched to a gene: 5. CDR3 amino acids: CASSSPGTDYGYTF. The CDR3, as DNA: TGCGCCAGCAGCTCGCCCGGGACAGACTATGGCTACACCTTC. The full variable domain, with the rest looked up from reference TRBV5-1 and TRBJ1-2, is KAGVTQTPRYLIKTRGQQVTLSCSPISGHRSVSWYQQTPGQGLQFLFEYFSETQRNKGNFPGRFSGRQFSNSRSEMNVSTLELGDSALYLCASSSPGTDYGYTFGSGTRLTVV.

The CDR3 region has the DNA TGTGCCATCAAAGACTCGTCCCAGTACGAGCAGTACTTC. As protein: CAIKDSSQYEQYF. The J gene is TRBJ2-7, the V gene TRBV10-3; D unresolved. Germline V lookup: CDR1 ENHRY, CDR2 SYGVKD. The CDR3 runs 13 residues. With 7 bases removed from V and 4 bases from J, the gap between germline ends came to 14 bases.

This clonotype showed up many times. The chain joins TRBV11-2 to TRBJ2-2, with 7 nucleotides matching TRBD2. CDR3 length equals 17 residues. The germline V gene has CDR1 SGHAT and CDR2 FQNNGV. The junction had 12 bases not matched to a gene; V was cut back by 5 bases and J by 3 bases. The CDR3 nucleotides read TGTGCCAGCAGCCCTAAGGCTAGCGGAGATGACACCGGGGAGCTGTTTTTT. It translates to CASSPKASGDDTGELFF.

This clonotype was seen many times. This chain links TRBV9 with TRBJ2-7, with D tentatively TRBD2 (6 bases). From germline, CDR1 is SGDLS and CDR2 YYNGEE. This CDR3 has 16 amino acids. V shed 4 bases and J shed 2 bases, with 19 bases lying between them. This CDR3 is CASSPYGGTLTYEQYF. For the CDR3, the DNA is TGTGCCAGCAGCCCATATGGGGGGACCTTAACCTACGAGCAGTACTTC. Full variable domain (outside the CDR3, taken from reference TRBV9 and TRBJ2-7): DSGVTQTPKHLITATGQRVTLRCSPRSGDLSVYWYQQSLDQGLQFLIQYYNGEERAKGNILERFSAQQFPDLHSELNLSSLELGDSALYFCASSPYGGTLTYEQYFGPGTRLTVT.

This clonotype was observed at least ten times. This chain connects TRBV20-1 to TRBJ2-5; D is perhaps TRBD1 or TRBD2 (5 bases each). CDR1 DFQATT and CDR2 SNEGSKA come from the germline V gene (reference sequence). The V gene lost 0 bases and the J gene lost 7 bases, with 12 bases spanning the gap. This CDR3 contains 13 residues. CDR3 in DNA: TGCAGTGCTAGAGATGGGGGTAAGGGGACCCAGTACTTC. This sequence encodes CSARDGGKGTQYF.

The sample holds many counts of this clonotype. This chain connects TRBV7-2 to TRBJ2-1; TRBD2 aligns across 11 bases. V gave up 1 base and J gave up 6 bases; unmatched junction bases: 2. The CDR3 has 15 residues. Germline V gene lookup returns CDR1 SGHTA and CDR2 FQGNSA. The CDR3 DNA reads TGTGCCAGCAGCTTAGATAGCGGGAGGGTCAATGAGCAGTTCTTC. Encoded protein: CASSLDSGRVNEQFF.

This clonotype was recorded a few times. This chain joins TRBV19 and TRBJ2-7; D remains unclear. The ends were cut back, 3 bases at V and 4 bases at J, with 13 bases in the middle. Germline lookup yields CDR1 LNHDA and CDR2 SQIVND (reference sequence). The CDR3 is 14 residues long. CDR3 nucleotides: TGTGCCAGTAGTATCGGTGCTTTGGGGTACGAGCAGTACTTC. As protein: CASSIGALGYEQYF.

The table lists this clonotype with a few counts. The rearrangement joins TRBV4-1 to TRBJ2-7; 7 bases are a match to TRBD2. The J segment lost 0 bases and the V segment lost 2 bases, leaving 4 bases of the junction unmatched. Germline V gene lookup returns CDR1 MGHRA and CDR2 YSYEKL. The CDR3 is 15 amino acids. The CDR3 bases are TGCGCCAGCAGCCAATCTAGCGGTCCCTCCTACGAGCAGTACTTC. Its protein is CASSQSSGPSYEQYF.

This clonotype was seen a few times. V usage is TRBV6-6 and J usage is TRBJ2-7, with TRBD2 identical over 7 bases. Trimming took 0 bases from V and 2 from J; bases not matched to a gene: 4. The germline V gene encodes CDR1 MNHNY and CDR2 SVGAGI (reference sequence). The CDR3 loop spans 15 amino acids. The CDR3 DNA is TGTGCCAGCAGTTACTCACTAGCGCCTCCCTACGAGCAGTACTTC. It yields the protein CASSYSLAPPYEQYF.

This sequence joins TRBV13 and TRBJ2-7, with D possibly matching TRBD1 (5 bases). The CDR3 consists of 15 residues. Trimming stripped 2 bases from V and 3 bases from J, with 14 bases between. The germline CDR1 and CDR2 sequences are PRHDT and FYEKMQ (reference sequence). CDR3 nucleotide sequence: TGTGCCAGCAGCTTAAAAGGTCAGGGTATCTACGAGCAGTACTTC. Its translation is CASSLKGQGIYEQYF.

This clonotype was detected many times. V gene TRBV2 combines with J gene TRBJ1-1; D is unresolved. V gave up 2 bases and J gave up 5 bases, with 9 bases separating them. Germline-derived CDR1 and CDR2 are SNHLY and FYNNEI. This CDR3 has 13 residues. CDR3 protein: CASSELGETEAFF. CDR3 DNA sequence: TGTGCCAGCAGTGAACTCGGGGAAACTGAAGCTTTCTTT.

This clonotype was recorded many times. V and J are TRBV12-3 or TRBV12-4 and TRBJ2-5; tentatively, D is TRBD1 (5 bases). This CDR3 is 14 amino acids long. V lost 6 bases and J 5 bases, leaving 16 bases between the germline ends. The CDR3 DNA is TGTGCCAGCAGCCGTCGACCAGGGCAGGAGACCCAGTACTTC. Amino acids: CASSRRPGQETQYF.

This clonotype was recorded many times. The V gene is TRBV2, the J gene TRBJ2-2; D is unresolved. Trimming removed 2 bases at V and 4 bases at J, with 8 bases between. The CDR3 covers 14 residues. CDR1 is SNHLY and CDR2 is FYNNEI in the germline V gene. CDR3 amino acids: CASSETYVTGELFF. The DNA for the CDR3 is TGTGCCAGCAGTGAAACCTATGTCACCGGGGAGCTGTTTTTT.

J is TRBJ1-2 and V is TRBV19, with TRBD1 identical over 9 bases. With V trimmed by 6 bases and J by 4 bases, 6 bases remained unmatched. CDR3 length equals 14 residues. Germline V gene sequence: CDR1 LNHDA, CDR2 SQIVND (reference sequence). CDR3 in DNA: TGTGCCAGTAGAACAGGGGGCTTAGCCTATGGCTACACCTTC. It is translated as CASRTGGLAYGYTF.

In its sample, this clonotype was seen many times. The chain couples TRBV7-9 to TRBJ1-2, with D possibly being TRBD1 (6 bases). Germline V gives CDR1 SEHNR, CDR2 FQNEAQ (reference sequence). Trimming cost V 1 base and J 9 bases, with 21 bases left between them. The CDR3 is made up of 16 amino acids. CDR3 in amino acids: CASSLEGGRTIGRYTF. The CDR3 nucleotides are TGTGCCAGCAGCTTAGAAGGGGGACGGACCATAGGGCGCTACACCTTC.

In this sample, this clonotype turned up a few times. The chain combines TRBV6-5 with TRBJ2-2; 9 bases line up with TRBD2. The CDR3 spans 19 residues. V lost 1 base to trimming and J lost 6 bases; unmatched junction nucleotides: 15. CDR1 is MNHEY, CDR2 SVGAGI, per germline. The CDR3 here is CASSYWAGGGGLGPGELFF. The CDR3 nucleotides read TGTGCCAGCAGTTACTGGGCCGGCGGGGGGGGTCTCGGACCCGGGGAGCTGTTTTTT.

V is TRBV7-9 and J is TRBJ1-2; weak D call: TRBD1 (5 bases). The V end lost 5 bases, the J end lost 10 bases, and 17 bases lay between the germline ends. Germline V gene sequence: CDR1 SEHNR, CDR2 FQNEAQ (reference sequence). The CDR3 loop spans 13 amino acids. In nucleotides, the CDR3 is TGTGCCAGCAGCCCGATCTATGGGGGTATCTACACCTTC. Translating gives CASSPIYGGIYTF.

This clonotype was recorded at least ten times. The chain carries TRBV3-1 and TRBJ2-1, with 8 bases aligning to TRBD2. The junction had 4 bases not matched to a gene; V was cut back by 3 bases and J by 12 bases. CDR1 is LGHDT and CDR2 is YNNKEL in the germline V gene (reference sequence). This CDR3 has 12 residues. The CDR3 DNA is TGTGCCAGCAGCCAGACCGGGACTAGGCAGTTCTTC. Encoded protein: CASSQTGTRQFF.